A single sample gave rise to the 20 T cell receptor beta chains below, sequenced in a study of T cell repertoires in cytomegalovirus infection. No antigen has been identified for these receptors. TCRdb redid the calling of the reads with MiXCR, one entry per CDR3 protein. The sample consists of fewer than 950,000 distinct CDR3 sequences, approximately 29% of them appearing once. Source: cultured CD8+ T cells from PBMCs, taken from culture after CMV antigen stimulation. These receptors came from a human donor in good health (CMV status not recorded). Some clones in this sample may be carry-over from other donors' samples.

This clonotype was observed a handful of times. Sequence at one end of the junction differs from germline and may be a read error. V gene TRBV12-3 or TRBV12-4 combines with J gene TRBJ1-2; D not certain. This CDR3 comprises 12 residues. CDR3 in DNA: TGTGCCAGCATCTCCGGTAACGATGGCTACACCTTC. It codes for CASISGNDGYTF.

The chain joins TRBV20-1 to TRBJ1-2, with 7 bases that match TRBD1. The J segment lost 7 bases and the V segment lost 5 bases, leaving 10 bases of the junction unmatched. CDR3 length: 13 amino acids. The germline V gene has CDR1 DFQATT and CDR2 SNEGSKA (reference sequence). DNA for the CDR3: TGCAGTGCTCCCAGGACAGGCCCGGGTGGCTACACCTTC. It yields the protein CSAPRTGPGGYTF.

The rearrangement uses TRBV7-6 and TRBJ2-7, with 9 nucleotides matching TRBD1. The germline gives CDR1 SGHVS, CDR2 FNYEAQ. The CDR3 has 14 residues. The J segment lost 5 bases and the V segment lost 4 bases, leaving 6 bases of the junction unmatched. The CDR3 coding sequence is TGTGCCAGCAGCTCGGGACAGGGCCCCCACGAGCAGTACGTC. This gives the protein CASSSGQGPHEQYV.

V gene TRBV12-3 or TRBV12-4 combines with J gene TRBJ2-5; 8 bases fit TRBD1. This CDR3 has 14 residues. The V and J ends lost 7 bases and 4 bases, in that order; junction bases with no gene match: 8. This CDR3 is CASKDRDIGETQYF. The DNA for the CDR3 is TGTGCCAGCAAGGACAGGGACATAGGAGAGACCCAGTACTTC.

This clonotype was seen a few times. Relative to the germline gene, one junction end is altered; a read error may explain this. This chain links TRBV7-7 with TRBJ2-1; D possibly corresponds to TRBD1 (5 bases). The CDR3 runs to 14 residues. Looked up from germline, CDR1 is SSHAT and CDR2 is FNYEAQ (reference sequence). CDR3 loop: CASSDSLSYNEQFF. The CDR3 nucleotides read TGTGCTAGCAGCGACAGCCTCTCCTACAATGAGCAGTTCTTC.

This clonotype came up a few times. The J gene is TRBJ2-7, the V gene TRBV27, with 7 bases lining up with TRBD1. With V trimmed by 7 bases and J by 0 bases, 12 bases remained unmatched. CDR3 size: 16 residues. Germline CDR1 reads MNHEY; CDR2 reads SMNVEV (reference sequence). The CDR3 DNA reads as TGTGCCAGCATCCTTATTGAGAGGGGGCCCTCCTACGAGCAGTACGTC. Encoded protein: CASILIERGPSYEQYV.

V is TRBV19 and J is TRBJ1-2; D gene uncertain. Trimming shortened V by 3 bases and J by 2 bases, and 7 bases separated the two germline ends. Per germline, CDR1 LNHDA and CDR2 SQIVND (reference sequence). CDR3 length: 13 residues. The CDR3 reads CASSISINYGYTF. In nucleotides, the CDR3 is TGTGCCAGTAGTATTTCCATAAACTATGGCTACACCTTC.

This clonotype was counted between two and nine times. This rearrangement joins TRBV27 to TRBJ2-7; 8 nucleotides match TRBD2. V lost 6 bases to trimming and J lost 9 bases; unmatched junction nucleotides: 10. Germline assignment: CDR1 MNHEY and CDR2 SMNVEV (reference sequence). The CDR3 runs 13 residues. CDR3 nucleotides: TGTGCCAGCAGCGTCCGGGGGGGCCAGGGGCAGTACGTC. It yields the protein CASSVRGGQGQYV.

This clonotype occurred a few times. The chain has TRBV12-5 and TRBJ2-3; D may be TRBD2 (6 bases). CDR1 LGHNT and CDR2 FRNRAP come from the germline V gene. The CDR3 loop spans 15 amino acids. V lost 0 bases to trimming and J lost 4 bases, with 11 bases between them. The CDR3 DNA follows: TGTGCTAGTGGTTTGGTACGGGGAGGAGCAGATACGCAGTATTTT. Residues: CASGLVRGGADTQYF.

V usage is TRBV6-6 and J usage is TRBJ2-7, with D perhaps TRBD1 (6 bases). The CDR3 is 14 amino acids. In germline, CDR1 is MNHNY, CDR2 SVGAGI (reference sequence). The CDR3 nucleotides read TGTGCCAGCAGCCCTTTGGACAGAACCTACGGGCAGTACGTC. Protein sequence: CASSPLDRTYGQYV.

The CDR3: CASGFTRTSGGNNEQFF. The CDR3 region has the DNA TGTGCTAGTGGTTTTACTCGGACTAGCGGGGGCAACAATGAGCAGTTCTTC. The V gene is TRBV12-5, the J gene TRBJ2-1; TRBD2 matches 13 bases. The CDR3 has 17 residues. Germline V gene sequence: CDR1 LGHNT, CDR2 FRNRAP. The junction had 7 bases not matched to a gene; V was cut back by 3 bases and J by 5 bases.

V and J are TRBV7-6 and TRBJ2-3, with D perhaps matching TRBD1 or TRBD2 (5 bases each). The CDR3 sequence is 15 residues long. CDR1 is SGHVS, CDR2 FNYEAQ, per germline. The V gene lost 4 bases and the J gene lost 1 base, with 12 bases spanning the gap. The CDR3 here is CASSSPEGRTDTQYF. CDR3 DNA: TGTGCCAGCAGCTCCCCTGAGGGGCGCACAGATACGCAGTATTTT.

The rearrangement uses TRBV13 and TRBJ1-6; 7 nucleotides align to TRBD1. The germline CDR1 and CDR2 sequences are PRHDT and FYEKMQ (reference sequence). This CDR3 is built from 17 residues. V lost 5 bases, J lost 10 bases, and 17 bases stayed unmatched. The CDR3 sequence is CASSTHEADRVGSPLHF. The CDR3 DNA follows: TGTGCCAGCAGCACACACGAAGCTGACAGGGTGGGCTCACCCCTCCACTTT.

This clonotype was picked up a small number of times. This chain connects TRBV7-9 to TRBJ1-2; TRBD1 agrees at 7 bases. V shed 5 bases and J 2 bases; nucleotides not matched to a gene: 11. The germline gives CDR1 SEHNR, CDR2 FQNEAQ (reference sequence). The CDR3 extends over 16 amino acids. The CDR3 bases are TGTGCCAGCAGCACCGCCGGGACAGCCGGGAACTATGGCTACACCTTC. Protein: CASSTAGTAGNYGYTF.

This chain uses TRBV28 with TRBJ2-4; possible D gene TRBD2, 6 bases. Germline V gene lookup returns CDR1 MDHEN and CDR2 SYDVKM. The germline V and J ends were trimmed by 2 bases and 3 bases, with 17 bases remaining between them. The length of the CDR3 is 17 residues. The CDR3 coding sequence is TGTGCCAGCAGTTTAATGGGGGGTAGGGGAAACAAAAACATTCAGTACTTC. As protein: CASSLMGGRGNKNIQYF. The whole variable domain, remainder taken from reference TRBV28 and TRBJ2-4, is DVKVTQSSRYLVKRTGEKVFLECVQDMDHENMFWYRQDPGLGLRLIYFSYDVKMKEKGDIPEGYSVSREKKERFSLILESASTNQTSMYLCASSLMGGRGNKNIQYFGAGTRLSVL.

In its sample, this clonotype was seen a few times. CDR3 region: CASSSTESMNTEAFF. DNA of the CDR3: TGTGCCAGCAGTAGTACTGAATCAATGAACACTGAAGCTTTCTTT. The chain uses TRBV12-3 or TRBV12-4 and TRBJ1-1, with D unresolved. V lost 5 bases and J 0 bases, leaving 13 bases between the germline ends. This CDR3 has 15 residues.

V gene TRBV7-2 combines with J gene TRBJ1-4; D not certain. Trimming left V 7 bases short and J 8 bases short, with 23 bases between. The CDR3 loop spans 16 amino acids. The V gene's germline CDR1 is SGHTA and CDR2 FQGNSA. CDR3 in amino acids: CASTFSGSPPGEKLFF. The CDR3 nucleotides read TGTGCCAGCACCTTTTCTGGAAGCCCTCCGGGGGAAAAACTGTTTTTT. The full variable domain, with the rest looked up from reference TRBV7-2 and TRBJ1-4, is GAGVSQSPSNKVTEKGKDVELRCDPISGHTALYWYRQSLGQGLEFLIYFQGNSAPDKSGLPSDRFSAERTGGSVSTLTIQRTQQEDSAVYLCASTFSGSPPGEKLFFGSGTQLSVL.

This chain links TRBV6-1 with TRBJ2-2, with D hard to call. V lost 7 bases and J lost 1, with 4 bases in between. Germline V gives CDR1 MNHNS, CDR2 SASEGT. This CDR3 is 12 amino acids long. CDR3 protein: CASKVNTGELFF. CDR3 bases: TGTGCCAGCAAAGTGAACACCGGGGAGCTGTTTTTT.

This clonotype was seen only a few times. CDR3 in DNA: TGTGCCAGCAGCCCCCGGGGAGGGACGTCAGATACGCAGTATTTT. Protein product: CASSPRGGTSDTQYF. The rearrangement links TRBV7-9 to TRBJ2-3, with 7 bases that match TRBD2. The germline CDR1 and CDR2 sequences are SEHNR and FQNEAQ (reference sequence). CDR3 length equals 15 residues. V was clipped by 5 bases and J by 4 bases; unmatched bases: 9.

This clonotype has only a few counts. CDR3 protein: CSSRDSNTGELFF. The CDR3 bases are TGCAGCTCCCGGGACTCTAACACCGGGGAGCTGTTTTTT. This chain links TRBV29-1 with TRBJ2-2, with a weak D call TRBD2 (6 bases). Per germline, CDR1 SQVTM and CDR2 ANQGSEA. The V end was cut by 8 bases, the J end by 2 bases, with 12 bases between. The CDR3 has 13 amino acids.